One T cell receptor (beta chain) is described in this entry. This CDR3 spans 12 amino acids. Trimming shortened V by 2 bases and J by 7 bases, and 8 bases separated the two germline ends. CDR1 is GTSNPN, CDR2 SVGIG, per germline (reference sequence). TCRB immunosequencing input was roughly 530 nanograms of biopsy DNA per sample. Clones were read by immunoSEQ multiplex PCR, and TCRdb kept only the in-frame ones, dropping some. In the table there are 15,000 to 20,000 clones, around 70% of which are singletons. These data are taken from a study of T cell repertoires in ileal Crohn's disease. Whole-study context: At surgery, 30% to 40% of patients smoked, with median disease duration 7.9 years. Biopsies of the neoterminal ileum at postoperative colonoscopy form M6 samples.

The time point: neoterminal ileum biopsy at postoperative endoscopy, about 6 months after surgery. Sequencing used ileal tissue. V usage is TRBV30 and J usage is TRBJ2-2, with D uncertain. This sequence was found in an adult with Crohn's disease. CDR3 sequence (DNA): TGTGCCTGGAGTAAAAATTACGGGGAGCTGTTTTTT. Its translation: CAWSKNYGELFF.